This is a list of T cell receptor beta chains from one sample in a study of blood T cell repertoires in COVID-19. Repertoires were generated with immunoSEQ multiplex PCR, while TCRdb's copy carries only in-frame clones and drops some. The repertoire holds a few hundred thousand clones, with nearly 90% as singletons. Sequenced material: peripheral blood. The receptors here all came from a woman in her twenties or thirties with acute or convalescent COVID-19. The CDR3 runs from the conserved cysteine through the conserved F or W. The order of the fields is D gene, clone size, J gene, V gene, CDR3 DNA, CDR3 protein. A D gene is named only where the DNA matches it firmly. Size is omitted from some rows. Given values are once, few, many or a class for expanded clones.

d_gene: TRBD1; abundance: .; j_gene: TRBJ1-2; v_gene: TRBV27; CDR3nt: TGTGCCAGCAGTTTTACTCGGACAGGGGGCGGCTATGGCTACACCTTC; CDR3aa: CASSFTRTGGGYGYTF
d_gene: .; abundance: .; j_gene: TRBJ2-7; v_gene: TRBV19; CDR3nt: TGTGCCAGTAGTCACCGGGACTCCTCCTACGAGCAGTACTTC; CDR3aa: CASSHRDSSYEQYF
d_gene: TRBD2; abundance: .; j_gene: TRBJ2-1; v_gene: TRBV4-2; CDR3nt: TGTGCCAGCAGCCAAGGACTAGCGGCCAACAATGAGCAGTTCTTC; CDR3aa: CASSQGLAANNEQFF
d_gene: TRBD1; abundance: few; j_gene: TRBJ1-5; v_gene: TRBV7-3; CDR3nt: TGTGCCAGCAGCCTCACTCCAGGGGGCGGTCAGCCCCAGCATTTT; CDR3aa: CASSLTPGGGQPQHF
d_gene: TRBD1; abundance: .; j_gene: TRBJ2-1; v_gene: TRBV6-1; CDR3nt: TGTGCCAGCAGTGAAGAGCGCGTGACAGGGACGAAGGACAATGAGCAGTTCTTC; CDR3aa: CASSEERVTGTKDNEQFF
d_gene: .; abundance: .; j_gene: TRBJ1-2; v_gene: TRBV12-3/TRBV12-4; CDR3nt: TGTGCCAGCAGTTTAGGACACCAGTATGGCTACACCTTC; CDR3aa: CASSLGHQYGYTF
d_gene: .; abundance: .; j_gene: TRBJ1-6; v_gene: TRBV19; CDR3nt: TGTGCCAGCAACGGACAGCCGAGCTCCTATAATTCACCCCTCCACTTT; CDR3aa: CASNGQPSSYNSPLHF
d_gene: .; abundance: .; j_gene: TRBJ2-6; v_gene: TRBV2; CDR3nt: TGTGCCAGCAGTGGCGGTCCGTCGCGGACAAATGGGGCCAACGTCCTGACTTTC; CDR3aa: CASSGGPSRTNGANVLTF
d_gene: TRBD2; abundance: .; j_gene: TRBJ2-1; v_gene: TRBV4-2; CDR3nt: TGTGCCAGCAGCCAAGAGGGGACGGGAGGCTCCTACAATGAGCAGTTCTTC; CDR3aa: CASSQEGTGGSYNEQFF
d_gene: .; abundance: .; j_gene: TRBJ2-7; v_gene: TRBV29-1; CDR3nt: TGCAGCGTTGAGGGGGCCAGAGTTTACGAGCAGTACTTC; CDR3aa: CSVEGARVYEQYF
d_gene: TRBD1; abundance: .; j_gene: TRBJ1-2; v_gene: TRBV3-1/TRBV3-2; CDR3nt: TGTGCCAGCAGCCAAGACGGCAGGGGGCTCGGGGGCTACACCTTC; CDR3aa: CASSQDGRGLGGYTF
d_gene: .; abundance: .; j_gene: TRBJ2-7; v_gene: TRBV19; CDR3nt: TGTGCCAGTAGTATTGCCCTAGCGAGCTCCTACGAGCAGTACTTC; CDR3aa: CASSIALASSYEQYF
d_gene: .; abundance: .; j_gene: TRBJ1-2; v_gene: TRBV18; CDR3nt: TGTGCCAGCGTAGCCCCCGGGTCTCGGTATGGCTACACCTTC; CDR3aa: CASVAPGSRYGYTF
d_gene: .; abundance: .; j_gene: TRBJ2-1; v_gene: TRBV5-4; CDR3nt: TGTGCCAGCAGCTTGGGGGACACTTACAATGAGCAGTTCTTC; CDR3aa: CASSLGDTYNEQFF
d_gene: .; abundance: .; j_gene: TRBJ2-5; v_gene: TRBV11-3; CDR3nt: TGTGCCAGCAGCCCGAAACTATTCCTGGAGACCCAGTACTTC; CDR3aa: CASSPKLFLETQYF
d_gene: .; abundance: .; j_gene: TRBJ1-1; v_gene: TRBV5-1; CDR3nt: TGCGCCAGCAGCACGGTCCCCTCTTCGGGGGGAAGCACTGAAGCTTTCTTT; CDR3aa: CASSTVPSSGGSTEAFF
d_gene: TRBD1; abundance: .; j_gene: TRBJ1-6; v_gene: TRBV5-3; CDR3nt: TGTGCCAGAAGCCCTACTGGACAGGTAGATAATTCACCCCTCCACTTT; CDR3aa: CARSPTGQVDNSPLHF
d_gene: TRBD2; abundance: .; j_gene: TRBJ2-7; v_gene: TRBV2; CDR3nt: TGTGCCAGCAGTGCCCCGGGACTAGCGGGGGCCTACGAGCAGTACTTC; CDR3aa: CASSAPGLAGAYEQYF
d_gene: .; abundance: .; j_gene: TRBJ1-5; v_gene: TRBV7-6; CDR3nt: TGTGCCAGCAGCCTTCCAGGGTTTAATCAGCCCCAGCATTTT; CDR3aa: CASSLPGFNQPQHF
d_gene: .; abundance: .; j_gene: TRBJ1-1; v_gene: TRBV5-8; CDR3nt: TGTGCCAGCAGCTCTCGTGGGGGGAGTACTGAAGCTTTCTTT; CDR3aa: CASSSRGGSTEAFF
d_gene: TRBD1; abundance: .; j_gene: TRBJ2-2; v_gene: TRBV19; CDR3nt: TGTGCCAGTAGTGGACCACAGGGGGCCGGCACCGGGGAGCTGTTTTTT; CDR3aa: CASSGPQGAGTGELFF
d_gene: .; abundance: .; j_gene: TRBJ2-3; v_gene: TRBV29-1; CDR3nt: TGCAGCGGGGACGGACAGACGACAGATACGCAGTATTTT; CDR3aa: CSGDGQTTDTQYF
d_gene: TRBD1; abundance: .; j_gene: TRBJ1-2; v_gene: TRBV18; CDR3nt: TGTGCCAGCTCACCACCGGGTAGACAGGGGCAGGGCTATGGCTACACCTTC; CDR3aa: CASSPPGRQGQGYGYTF
d_gene: TRBD1; abundance: once; j_gene: TRBJ1-2; v_gene: TRBV29-1; CDR3nt: TGCAGCTGCCGGGACAGGGGACAGTATGGCTACACCTTC; CDR3aa: CSCRDRGQYGYTF
d_gene: TRBD1; abundance: .; j_gene: TRBJ1-5; v_gene: TRBV6-5; CDR3nt: TGTGCCAGCAGGGGGACAGGGGGTCAGCCCCAGCATTTT; CDR3aa: CASRGTGGQPQHF
d_gene: .; abundance: .; j_gene: TRBJ2-3; v_gene: TRBV6-5; CDR3nt: TGTGCCAGCAGACTAGTCCCCTCTCCGGATACGCAGTATTTT; CDR3aa: CASRLVPSPDTQYF
d_gene: .; abundance: once; j_gene: TRBJ2-2; v_gene: TRBV7-2; CDR3nt: TGTGCCAGCAGCTCCACTCTAGCGTCCGGGGAGCTGTTTTTT; CDR3aa: CASSSTLASGELFF
d_gene: TRBD2; abundance: .; j_gene: TRBJ2-1; v_gene: TRBV2; CDR3nt: TGTGCCAGCAGTATTACCCGACTAGCGGGAGGACCCGGCAATGAGCAGTTCTTC; CDR3aa: CASSITRLAGGPGNEQFF
d_gene: .; abundance: .; j_gene: TRBJ1-3; v_gene: TRBV7-2; CDR3nt: TGTGCCAGCAGCTTAGGTGTAGGGGGACGAAACACCATATATTTT; CDR3aa: CASSLGVGGRNTIYF
d_gene: .; abundance: .; j_gene: TRBJ2-7; v_gene: TRBV5-6; CDR3nt: TGTGCCAGCAGCCTGGGACTGACGAGCTCCTACGAGCAGTACTTC; CDR3aa: CASSLGLTSSYEQYF
d_gene: .; abundance: .; j_gene: TRBJ2-1; v_gene: TRBV24-1; CDR3nt: TGTGCCACCAGTGAGGCCGGCACCAATACTCGGGATGAGCAGTTCTTC; CDR3aa: CATSEAGTNTRDEQFF
d_gene: TRBD2; abundance: .; j_gene: TRBJ2-5; v_gene: TRBV15; CDR3nt: TGTGCCACCAGCCCCCTGGCACTAGCGGGTGGGGAAGAGACCCAGTACTTC; CDR3aa: CATSPLALAGGEETQYF
d_gene: .; abundance: .; j_gene: TRBJ2-1; v_gene: TRBV30; CDR3nt: TGTGCCTGGAGTGGAGCCCGGGATGAGCAGTTCTTC; CDR3aa: CAWSGARDEQFF
d_gene: TRBD2; abundance: .; j_gene: TRBJ2-7; v_gene: TRBV6-2/TRBV6-3; CDR3nt: TGTGCCAGCAGCCCACACCAGGGACTAGCGGAGATATACGAGCAGTACTTC; CDR3aa: CASSPHQGLAEIYEQYF
d_gene: TRBD1; abundance: .; j_gene: TRBJ2-7; v_gene: TRBV12-3/TRBV12-4; CDR3nt: TGTGCCAGCAGTTCACAGGGGGACTTCGGGCAGTACTTC; CDR3aa: CASSSQGDFGQYF
d_gene: TRBD2; abundance: once; j_gene: TRBJ2-3; v_gene: TRBV10-3; CDR3nt: TGTGCCATCAGCCAGGGACTAGCGGGAGTTGGTGGGACAGATACGCAGTATTTT; CDR3aa: CAISQGLAGVGGTDTQYF
d_gene: .; abundance: once; j_gene: TRBJ1-2; v_gene: TRBV5-5; CDR3nt: TGTGCCAGCAGCTTGGTAGGGGTCGGCTACACCTTC; CDR3aa: CASSLVGVGYTF
d_gene: .; abundance: .; j_gene: TRBJ1-1; v_gene: TRBV3-1/TRBV3-2; CDR3nt: TGTGCCAGCAGCGGGGGGGCGCACACTGAAGCTTTCTTT; CDR3aa: CASSGGAHTEAFF
d_gene: .; abundance: few; j_gene: TRBJ2-1; v_gene: TRBV19; CDR3nt: TGTGCCAGTTCCCAGCGGTTCTCCTCCTACAATGAGCAGTTCTTC; CDR3aa: CASSQRFSSYNEQFF
d_gene: .; abundance: .; j_gene: TRBJ2-3; v_gene: TRBV14; CDR3nt: TGTGCCAGCAGCCAAGAACCGGCGGGCACAGATACGCAGTATTTT; CDR3aa: CASSQEPAGTDTQYF
d_gene: TRBD1; abundance: .; j_gene: TRBJ1-5; v_gene: TRBV7-9; CDR3nt: TGTGCCAGCAGCTATGCCGGGACAGTTCAGCCCCAGCATTTT; CDR3aa: CASSYAGTVQPQHF